This T cell receptor beta chain was sequenced during a study of a mutant IDH1 vaccine in newly diagnosed glioma. Study-level background: Patients began vaccination 4-6 weeks after radiotherapy alone, or with temozolomide cycles. Patients got radiotherapy, temozolomide, or both beforehand, and most got both. V12 corresponded to week 35 and V13 to week 47.

The repertoire was sequenced with immunoSEQ multiplex PCR; TCRdb's copy has only in-frame clones and lacks some. This sample has approximately 50,000 clones, with 85% to 90% found just once. CDR1 and CDR2 from the germline V gene are SQVTM and ANQGSEA. Trimming pared 1 base from V and 3 bases from J, leaving 7 bases between. The CDR3 runs 13 residues. The time point: week 35, safety follow-up. The study gave 300 ug of mutant IDH1 20-mer peptide per vaccine dose, with topical imiquimod. Turning to this clone: Its matching antigen is unknown.

This sequence joins TRBV29-1 and TRBJ1-5, with a tentative D call TRBD1 (6 bases). The clonotype originates from a middle-aged man with glioma. Sequenced material: PBMCs, taken from a glioma patient whose treatment included an IDH1 peptide vaccine. The CDR3 sequence: CSVEGDNNQPQHF. DNA of the CDR3: TGCAGCGTTGAAGGGGACAACAATCAGCCCCAGCATTTT.